This is a list of T cell receptor beta chains from one sample in a study of neurological immune-mediated disorders. TCRdb re-analysed the 5' RACE reads in MiXCR, keeping a single row per CDR3 protein. The sample yields 55,000 to 70,000 distinct CDR3 sequences, 4% to 6% seen once. The sequencing input was PBMCs. Receptors were obtained from a woman aged 50 to 60 with multiple sclerosis. CDR3s include the opening cysteine and the closing phenylalanine or tryptophan. The order of the fields is D gene, clone size, V gene, J gene, CDR3 DNA, CDR3 protein. A D gene is named only where the DNA matches it firmly. Clone size is not always given. Where it is, it says once, few, many or a class for expanded clones.

>.|many|TRBV20-1|TRBJ2-3
TGCAGTGCTAGAGGCGCAGGTGGGAAAACAGATACGCAGTATTTT
CSARGAGGKTDTQYF
>TRBD2|.|TRBV5-5|TRBJ2-7
TGTGCCAGCAGCTTTAGCGGGGGCTGGTCCTACGAGCAGTACTTC
CASSFSGGWSYEQYF
>TRBD2|many|TRBV10-2|TRBJ2-2
TGCGCCAGCAGTATCGGGGGGGCCGGGGAGCTGTTTTTT
CASSIGGAGELFF
>.|many|TRBV12-3/TRBV12-4|TRBJ1-5
TGTGCCAGCAGTCGGTCCGGGTTTCAGCCCCAGCATTTT
CASSRSGFQPQHF
>TRBD1|many|TRBV5-1|TRBJ2-7
TGCGCCAGCAGCCGATCGGGACAGATTACTTACGAGCAGTACTTC
CASSRSGQITYEQYF
>.|many|TRBV20-1|TRBJ1-1
TGCAGTGCTAGGGGACTCCCCATGGAAGCTTTCTTT
CSARGLPMEAFF
>TRBD1|many|TRBV15|TRBJ1-1
TGTGCCACCAGCAGAAACCACGCCGGGACAGGGAGAAGTACTGAAGCTTTCTTT
CATSRNHAGTGRSTEAFF
>.|many|TRBV12-3/TRBV12-4|TRBJ1-5
TGTGCCAGCAGTTTAAACGGGGGACAGCCCCAGCATTTT
CASSLNGGQPQHF
>TRBD1|many|TRBV10-3|TRBJ2-3
TGTGCCATCAGTGAGTCTGCCGGGACAGGGTCCACAGATACGCAGTATTTT
CAISESAGTGSTDTQYF
>TRBD1|many|TRBV7-9|TRBJ1-2
TGTGCCAGCAGCTTAAGTACAGGGGATGGCTACACCTTC
CASSLSTGDGYTF
>.|.|TRBV7-2|TRBJ2-1
TGTGCCAGCAGCCCCTCCCGAGTTTACAATGAGCAGTTCTTC
CASSPSRVYNEQFF
>.|many|TRBV6-1|TRBJ1-5
TGTGCCAGCAGTGATGGGGTCTTGCAGCCCCAGCATTTT
CASSDGVLQPQHF
>.|many|TRBV3-1|TRBJ1-6
TGTGCCAGCGCTCAAGGGGGGCTGGAAGCTTCACCCCTCCACTTT
CASAQGGLEASPLHF
>.|many|TRBV5-1|TRBJ2-2
TGCGCCAGCAGCTTGGCCCTACAGGGCACCGGGGAGCTGTTTTTT
CASSLALQGTGELFF
>TRBD2|many|TRBV7-2|TRBJ2-2
TGTGCCAGCAGCTTAGGGCTAGCGGGAAACACCGGGGAGCTGTTTTTT
CASSLGLAGNTGELFF
>TRBD1|many|TRBV6-2/TRBV6-3|TRBJ1-1
TGTGCCGGACAGGGGCCGGACACTGAAGCTTTCTTT
CAGQGPDTEAFF
>TRBD1|few|TRBV18|TRBJ1-6
TGTGCCAGCTCACCACGTGGGACAGAGAATTCACCCCTCAACTTT
CASSPRGTENSPLNF
>.|.|TRBV7-9|TRBJ2-5
TGTGCCAGCAGCTTAGCGGAGACTCATTACTTC
CASSLAETHYF
>.|many|TRBV7-9|TRBJ2-5
TGTGCCAGCAGCCCGTCCCTAGCAGTCGGGTACCAAGAGACCCAGTACTTC
CASSPSLAVGYQETQYF
>TRBD1|many|TRBV9|TRBJ2-5
TGTGCCAGCAGCGCCAGGGGGCTTCAAGAGACCCAGTACTTC
CASSARGLQETQYF
>.|many|TRBV5-1|TRBJ1-1
TGCGCCAGCAGTCTGTCAGGGATCGACACTGAAGCTTTCTTT
CASSLSGIDTEAFF
>.|many|TRBV4-1|TRBJ2-3
TGCGCCAGCAGCCAAGGCCCGATTAGCACAGATACGCAGTATTTT
CASSQGPISTDTQYF
>TRBD1|many|TRBV25-1|TRBJ2-1
TGTGCCAGCAGTGAGGGACAGATTCCCAATGAGCAGTTCTTC
CASSEGQIPNEQFF
>.|many|TRBV5-6|TRBJ2-2
TGTGCCAGCAGCTTCGGCAGAACCGGGGAGCTGTTTTTT
CASSFGRTGELFF
>.|many|TRBV7-7|TRBJ2-3
TGTGCTAGCAGCTTAGTGCCTGACGGGGATACGCAGTATTTT
CASSLVPDGDTQYF
>.|many|TRBV6-1|TRBJ2-2
TGTGCCAGCAGTGTCGGGACTCCCCACACCGGGGAGCTGTTTTTT
CASSVGTPHTGELFF
>.|many|TRBV4-1|TRBJ1-2
TGCGCCAGCAGCCAAGTTGGGGGAGGTAACTATGGCTACACCTTC
CASSQVGGGNYGYTF
>TRBD1|many|TRBV7-9|TRBJ1-4
TGTGCCAGCAGGGGGACCGGGACAGGGAACGAAAAACTGTTTTTT
CASRGTGTGNEKLFF
>.|many|TRBV27|TRBJ2-3
TGTGCCAGCAAATTAGAGGGGGGAGCCAATCCTATAATGGCAGATACGCAGTATTTT
CASKLEGGANPIMADTQYF
>.|many|TRBV29-1|TRBJ1-1
TGCTCCTTCGAAACGGGAATCATGAACACTGAAGCTTTCTTT
CSFETGIMNTEAFF
>.|many|TRBV6-5|TRBJ2-1
TGTGCCAGCAGCCATAATCGACAGCACAATGAGCAGTTCTTC
CASSHNRQHNEQFF
>.|few|TRBV12-3/TRBV12-4|TRBJ2-3
TGTGCCAGCAGACCATCACGCCGCGGTACGCAGTATTTT
CASRPSRRGTQYF
>.|many|TRBV5-1|TRBJ2-3
TGCGCCAGCAGCACTCTAAGTTTTTCGGATACGCAGTATTTT
CASSTLSFSDTQYF
>.|.|TRBV5-1|TRBJ2-7
TGCGCCAGCAGCGGCTCTAATGCGGTCGCCTACGAGCAGTACTTC
CASSGSNAVAYEQYF
>.|many|TRBV5-1|TRBJ2-2
TGCGCCAGCAGCGGGGCGGCTAACACCGGGGAGCTGTTTTTT
CASSGAANTGELFF
>TRBD1|many|TRBV29-1|TRBJ2-1
TGCAGCGTTGATGGGACAGGGGTCAACAATGAGCAGTTCTTC
CSVDGTGVNNEQFF
>.|many|TRBV9|TRBJ2-5
TGTGCCAGCAGCGTAGGAGGGACCCCCACAGAGACCCAGTACTTC
CASSVGGTPTETQYF
>TRBD2|many|TRBV2|TRBJ2-3
TGTGCCAGCAGTACCCGGGTAGCGGGGGGGGCAGATACGCAGTATTTT
CASSTRVAGGADTQYF
>.|many|TRBV12-3/TRBV12-4|TRBJ1-2
TGTGCCAGCAGTTTCAAACCCGCCGCGGGCTACACCTTC
CASSFKPAAGYTF
>TRBD1|many|TRBV4-1|TRBJ1-1
TGCGCCAGCAGCCGAACGACGGACAGGGCCCGACCTGTAGCTTTCTTT
CASSRTTDRARPVAFF
>.|many|TRBV29-1|TRBJ2-5
TGCAGCGTTGAGGGAATAGCGGACCAAGAGACCCAGTACTTC
CSVEGIADQETQYF
>.|many|TRBV10-3|TRBJ1-4
TGTGCCATCAGCGCGCTTAATGAAAAACTGTTTTTT
CAISALNEKLFF
>.|.|TRBV5-1|TRBJ1-6
TGCGCCAGCAGCTTTGAGAGGGACGGATCACCCCTCAACTTT
CASSFERDGSPLNF
>TRBD1|many|TRBV29-1|TRBJ1-2
TGCAGCGTCGCGGACAGGAACTATGGCTACACCTTC
CSVADRNYGYTF
>.|many|TRBV15|TRBJ2-4
TGTGCCACCAGCGGGGACGCCGCCATTCAGTACTTC
CATSGDAAIQYF
>TRBD2|many|TRBV20-1|TRBJ2-1
TGCAGTGCTCCCGGACTAGCAGTCTACAATGAGCAGTTCTTC
CSAPGLAVYNEQFF